This TCR beta chain was observed in a study of radiotherapy plus CTLA-4 blockade in lung cancer. Study results and caveats: The best predictor of response was reported to be early blood T cell clone dynamics, with interferon-beta. An expansion of tumor-derived TCR clones occurred in blood after radiotherapy plus ipilimumab.

After removal of 6 bases from V and 3 bases from J, the junction contained 10 bases not matched to a gene. The germline gives CDR1 SGHDT, CDR2 YYEEEE. The CDR3 runs 15 residues. Assay: immunoSEQ multiplex PCR; the TCRdb copy retains only in-frame clones and omits some. The table lists over 100,000 clones, 75% to 90% of them singletons. Worth noting for this clone: Antigen unknown.

The sequencing here drew on peripheral blood, taken from a patient treated with radiotherapy plus ipilimumab. The rearrangement uses TRBV5-6 and TRBJ2-5; TRBD1 matches at 8 bases. The sequence was obtained from a human donor with non-small cell lung cancer that progressed on radiotherapy plus ipilimumab. The CDR3 bases are TGTGCCAGCATCCAACAGGGGGGAGAAGAAGAGACCCAGTACTTC. Protein product: CASIQQGGEEETQYF.